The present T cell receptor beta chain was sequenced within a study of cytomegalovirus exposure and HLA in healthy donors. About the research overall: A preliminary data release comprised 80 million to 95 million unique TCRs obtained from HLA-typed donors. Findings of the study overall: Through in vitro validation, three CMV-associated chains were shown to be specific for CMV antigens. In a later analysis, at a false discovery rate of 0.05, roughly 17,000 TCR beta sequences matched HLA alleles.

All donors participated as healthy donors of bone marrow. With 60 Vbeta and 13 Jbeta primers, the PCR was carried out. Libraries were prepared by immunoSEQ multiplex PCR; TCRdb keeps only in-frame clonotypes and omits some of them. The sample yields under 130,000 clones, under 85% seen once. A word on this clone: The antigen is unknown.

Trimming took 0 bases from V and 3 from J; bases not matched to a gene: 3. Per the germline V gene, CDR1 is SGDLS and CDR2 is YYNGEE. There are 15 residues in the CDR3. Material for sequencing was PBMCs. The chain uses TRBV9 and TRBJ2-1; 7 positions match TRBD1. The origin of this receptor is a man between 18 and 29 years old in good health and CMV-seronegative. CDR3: CASSVDPGGYNEQFF. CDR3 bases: TGTGCCAGCAGCGTAGACCCAGGGGGCTACAATGAGCAGTTCTTC.